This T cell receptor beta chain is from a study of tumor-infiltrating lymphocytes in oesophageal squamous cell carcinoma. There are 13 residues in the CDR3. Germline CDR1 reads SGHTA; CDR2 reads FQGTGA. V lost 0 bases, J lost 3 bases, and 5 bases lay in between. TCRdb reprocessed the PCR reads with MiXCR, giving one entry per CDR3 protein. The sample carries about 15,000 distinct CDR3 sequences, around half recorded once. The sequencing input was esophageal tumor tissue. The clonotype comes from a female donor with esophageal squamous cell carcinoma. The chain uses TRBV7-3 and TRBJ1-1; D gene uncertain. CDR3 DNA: TGTGCCAGCAGCTTAACGTCCGACACTGAAGCTTTCTTT. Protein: CASSLTSDTEAFF.